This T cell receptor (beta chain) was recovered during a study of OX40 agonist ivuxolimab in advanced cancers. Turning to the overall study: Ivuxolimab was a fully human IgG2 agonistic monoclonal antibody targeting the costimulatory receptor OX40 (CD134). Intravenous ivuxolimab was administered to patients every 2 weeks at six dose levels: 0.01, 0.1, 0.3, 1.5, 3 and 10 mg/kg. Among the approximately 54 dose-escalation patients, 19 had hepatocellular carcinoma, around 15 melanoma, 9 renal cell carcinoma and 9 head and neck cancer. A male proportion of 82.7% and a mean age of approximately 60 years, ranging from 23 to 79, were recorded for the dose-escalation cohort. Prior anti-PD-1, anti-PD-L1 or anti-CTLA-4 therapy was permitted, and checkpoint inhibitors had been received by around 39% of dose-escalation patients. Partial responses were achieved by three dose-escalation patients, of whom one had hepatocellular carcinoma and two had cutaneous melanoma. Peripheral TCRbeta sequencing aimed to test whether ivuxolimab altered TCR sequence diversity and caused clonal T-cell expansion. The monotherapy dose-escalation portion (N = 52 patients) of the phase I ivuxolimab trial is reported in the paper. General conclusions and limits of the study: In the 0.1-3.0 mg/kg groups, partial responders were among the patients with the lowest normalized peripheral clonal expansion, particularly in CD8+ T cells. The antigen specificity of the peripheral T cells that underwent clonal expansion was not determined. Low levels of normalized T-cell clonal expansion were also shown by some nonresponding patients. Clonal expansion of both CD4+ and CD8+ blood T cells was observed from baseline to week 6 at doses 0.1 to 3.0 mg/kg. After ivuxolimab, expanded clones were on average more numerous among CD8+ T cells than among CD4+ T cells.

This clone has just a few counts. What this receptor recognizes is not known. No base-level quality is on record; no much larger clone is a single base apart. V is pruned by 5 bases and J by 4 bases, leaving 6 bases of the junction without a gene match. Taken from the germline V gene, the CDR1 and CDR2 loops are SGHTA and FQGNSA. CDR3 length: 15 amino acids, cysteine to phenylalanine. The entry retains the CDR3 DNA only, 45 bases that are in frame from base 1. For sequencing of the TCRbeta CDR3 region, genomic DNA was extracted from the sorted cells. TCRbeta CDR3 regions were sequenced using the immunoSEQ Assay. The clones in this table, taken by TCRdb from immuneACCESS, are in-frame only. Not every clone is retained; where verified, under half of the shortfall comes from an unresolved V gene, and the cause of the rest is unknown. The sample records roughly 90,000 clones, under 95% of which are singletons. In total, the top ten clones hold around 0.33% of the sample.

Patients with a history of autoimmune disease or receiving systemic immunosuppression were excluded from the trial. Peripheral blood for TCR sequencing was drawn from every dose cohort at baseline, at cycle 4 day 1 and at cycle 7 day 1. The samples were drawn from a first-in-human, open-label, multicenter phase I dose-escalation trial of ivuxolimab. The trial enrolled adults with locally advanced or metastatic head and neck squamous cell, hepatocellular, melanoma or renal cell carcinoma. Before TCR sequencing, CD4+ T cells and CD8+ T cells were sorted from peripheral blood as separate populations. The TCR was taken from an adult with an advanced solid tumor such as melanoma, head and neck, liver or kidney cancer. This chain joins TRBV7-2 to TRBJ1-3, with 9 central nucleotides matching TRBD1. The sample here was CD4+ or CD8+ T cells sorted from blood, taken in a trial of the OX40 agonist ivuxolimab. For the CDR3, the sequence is CASSLGTGKGNTIYF. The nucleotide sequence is TGTGCCAGCAGCCTCGGGACAGGGAAGGGAAACACCATATATTTT.